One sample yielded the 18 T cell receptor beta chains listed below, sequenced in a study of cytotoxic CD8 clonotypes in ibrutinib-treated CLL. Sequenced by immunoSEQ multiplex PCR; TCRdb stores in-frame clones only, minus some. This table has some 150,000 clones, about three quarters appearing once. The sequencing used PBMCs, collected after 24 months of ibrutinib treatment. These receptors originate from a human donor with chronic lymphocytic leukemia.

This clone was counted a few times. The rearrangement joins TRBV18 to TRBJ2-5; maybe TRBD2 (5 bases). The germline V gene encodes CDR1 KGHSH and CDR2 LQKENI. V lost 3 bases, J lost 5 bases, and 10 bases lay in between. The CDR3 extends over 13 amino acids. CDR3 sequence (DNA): TGTGCCAGCTCACCGGCTAGCTGGGAGACCCAGTACTTC. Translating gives CASSPASWETQYF. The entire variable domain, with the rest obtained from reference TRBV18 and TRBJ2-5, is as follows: NAGVMQNPRHLVRRRGQEARLRCSPMKGHSHVYWYRQLPEEGLKFMVYLQKENIIDESGMPKERFSAEFPKEGPSILRIQQVVRGDSAAYFCASSPASWETQYFGPGTRLLVL.

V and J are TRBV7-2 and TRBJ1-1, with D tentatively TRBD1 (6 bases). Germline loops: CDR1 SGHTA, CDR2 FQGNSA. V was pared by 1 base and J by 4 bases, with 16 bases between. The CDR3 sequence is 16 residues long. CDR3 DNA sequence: TGTGCCAGCAGCTTAGGGACAGCCGGGGAGGGCACTGAAGCTTTCTTT. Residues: CASSLGTAGEGTEAFF.

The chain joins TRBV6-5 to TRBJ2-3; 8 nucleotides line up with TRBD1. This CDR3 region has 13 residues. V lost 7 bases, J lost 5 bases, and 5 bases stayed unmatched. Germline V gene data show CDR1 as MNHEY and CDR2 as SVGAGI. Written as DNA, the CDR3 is TGTGCCAGCACCCAGGGGGCCGAAGATACGCAGTATTTT. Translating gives CASTQGAEDTQYF.

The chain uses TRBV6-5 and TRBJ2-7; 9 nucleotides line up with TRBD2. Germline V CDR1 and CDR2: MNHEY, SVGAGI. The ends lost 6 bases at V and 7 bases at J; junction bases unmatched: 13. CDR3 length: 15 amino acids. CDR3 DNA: TGTGCCAGCAGCCAATGGGGCGGGAGGGCCTGGGAGCAGTACTTC. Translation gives CASSQWGGRAWEQYF.

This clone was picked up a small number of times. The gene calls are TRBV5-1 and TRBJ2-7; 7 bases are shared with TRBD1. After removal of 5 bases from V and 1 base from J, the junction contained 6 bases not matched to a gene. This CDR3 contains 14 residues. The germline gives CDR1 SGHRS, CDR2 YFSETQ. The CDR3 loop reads CASSWEQGSYEQYF. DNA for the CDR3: TGCGCCAGCAGTTGGGAACAGGGGTCCTACGAGCAGTACTTC.

Here the CDR3 reads CASSLWGRETQYF. DNA for the CDR3: TGTGCCAGCAGCTTGTGGGGGCGGGAGACCCAGTACTTC. The rearrangement links TRBV5-5 to TRBJ2-5, with D possibly matching TRBD1 (6 bases). The ends were cut back, 1 base at V and 5 bases at J, with 9 bases in the middle. Germline CDR1 SGHKS, CDR2 YYEKEE (reference sequence). This CDR3 comprises 13 residues.

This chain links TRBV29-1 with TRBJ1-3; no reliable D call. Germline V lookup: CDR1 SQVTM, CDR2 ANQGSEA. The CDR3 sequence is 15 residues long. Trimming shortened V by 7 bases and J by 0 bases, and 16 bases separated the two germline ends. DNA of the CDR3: TGCAGCGCTCGGACCACAACGAGCTCTGGAAACACCATATATTTT. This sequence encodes CSARTTTSSGNTIYF.

CDR3 nucleotide sequence: TGTGCCATCAGTGCGAACCCGGTCTATGGCTACACCTTC. This gives the protein CAISANPVYGYTF. This chain uses TRBV10-3 with TRBJ1-2; D uncertain. Trimming cost V 4 bases and J 4 bases, with 10 bases left between them. CDR1 and CDR2 from the germline V gene are ENHRY and SYGVKD. The CDR3 length is 13 residues.

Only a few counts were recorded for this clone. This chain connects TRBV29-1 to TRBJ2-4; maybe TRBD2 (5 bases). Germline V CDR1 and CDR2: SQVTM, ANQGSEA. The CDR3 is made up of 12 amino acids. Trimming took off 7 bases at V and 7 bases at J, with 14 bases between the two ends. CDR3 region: CSALADTNIQYF. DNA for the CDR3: TGCAGCGCCCTAGCAGACACGAACATTCAGTACTTC.

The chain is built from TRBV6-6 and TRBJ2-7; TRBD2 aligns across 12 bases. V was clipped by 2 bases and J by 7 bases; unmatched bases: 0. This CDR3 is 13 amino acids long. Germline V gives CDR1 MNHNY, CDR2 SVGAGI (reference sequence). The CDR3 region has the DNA TGTGCCAGCAGTTACGGACTAGCGGGAGAGCAGTACTTC. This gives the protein CASSYGLAGEQYF.

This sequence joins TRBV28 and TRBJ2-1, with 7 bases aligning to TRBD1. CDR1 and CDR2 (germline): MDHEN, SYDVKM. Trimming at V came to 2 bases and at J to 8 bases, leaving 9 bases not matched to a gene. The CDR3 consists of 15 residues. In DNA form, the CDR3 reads TGTGCCAGCAGTTTAGCGGGCAGGGGGTTGGATGAGCAGTTCTTC. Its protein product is CASSLAGRGLDEQFF.

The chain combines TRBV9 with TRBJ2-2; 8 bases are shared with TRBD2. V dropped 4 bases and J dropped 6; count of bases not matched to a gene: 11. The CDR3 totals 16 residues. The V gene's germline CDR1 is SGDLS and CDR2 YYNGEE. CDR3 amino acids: CASSPTGGAVPGELFF. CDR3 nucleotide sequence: TGTGCCAGCAGCCCAACGGGGGGGGCAGTCCCCGGGGAGCTGTTTTTT. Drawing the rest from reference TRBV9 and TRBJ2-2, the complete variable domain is DSGVTQTPKHLITATGQRVTLRCSPRSGDLSVYWYQQSLDQGLQFLIQYYNGEERAKGNILERFSAQQFPDLHSELNLSSLELGDSALYFCASSPTGGAVPGELFFGEGSRLTVL.

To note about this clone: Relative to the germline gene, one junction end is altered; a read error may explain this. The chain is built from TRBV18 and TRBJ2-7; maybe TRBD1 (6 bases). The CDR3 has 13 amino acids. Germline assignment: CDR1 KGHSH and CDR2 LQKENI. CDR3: CASSPRTAYEQYF. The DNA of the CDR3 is TGTGCCAGCTCCCCACGGACAGCCTACGAGCAGTACTTC.

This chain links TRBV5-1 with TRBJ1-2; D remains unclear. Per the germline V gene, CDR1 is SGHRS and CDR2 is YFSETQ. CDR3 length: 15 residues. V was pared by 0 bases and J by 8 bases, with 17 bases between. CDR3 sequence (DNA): TGCGCCAGCAGCTTGGCCCCGGAACGGACGGAAGGCTACACCTTC. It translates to CASSLAPERTEGYTF. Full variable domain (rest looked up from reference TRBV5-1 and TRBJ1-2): KAGVTQTPRYLIKTRGQQVTLSCSPISGHRSVSWYQQTPGQGLQFLFEYFSETQRNKGNFPGRFSGRQFSNSRSEMNVSTLELGDSALYLCASSLAPERTEGYTFGSGTRLTVV.

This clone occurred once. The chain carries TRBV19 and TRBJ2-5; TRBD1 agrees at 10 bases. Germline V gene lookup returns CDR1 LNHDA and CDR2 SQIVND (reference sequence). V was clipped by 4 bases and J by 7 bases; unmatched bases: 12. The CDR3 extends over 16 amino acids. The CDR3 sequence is CASSNPTGTGVGTQYF. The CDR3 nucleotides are TGTGCCAGTAGTAACCCCACCGGGACAGGGGTAGGGACCCAGTACTTC. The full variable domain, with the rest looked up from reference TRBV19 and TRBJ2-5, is DGGITQSPKYLFRKEGQNVTLSCEQNLNHDAMYWYRQDPGQGLRLIYYSQIVNDFQKGDIAEGYSVSREKKESFPLTVTSAQKNPTAFYLCASSNPTGTGVGTQYFGPGTRLLVL.

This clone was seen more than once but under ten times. CDR3 amino acids: CASSLGIHQPQHF. The CDR3, as DNA: TGTGCCAGCTCACTGGGTATCCATCAGCCCCAGCATTTT. The J gene is TRBJ1-5, the V gene TRBV18; no clear D gene. V was cut by 4 bases and J by 5 bases, with 9 bases left in between. The CDR3 length is 13 residues. Germline lookup yields CDR1 KGHSH and CDR2 LQKENI.

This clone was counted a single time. CDR3 loop: CASSWTVPEPYEQYF. CDR3 in DNA: TGCGCCAGCAGCTGGACCGTCCCGGAGCCCTACGAGCAGTACTTC. J is TRBJ2-7 and V is TRBV5-1; D gene uncertain. Germline V lookup: CDR1 SGHRS, CDR2 YFSETQ. This CDR3 is 15 amino acids long. V was trimmed by 3 bases and J by 2 bases, leaving 15 bases between them.

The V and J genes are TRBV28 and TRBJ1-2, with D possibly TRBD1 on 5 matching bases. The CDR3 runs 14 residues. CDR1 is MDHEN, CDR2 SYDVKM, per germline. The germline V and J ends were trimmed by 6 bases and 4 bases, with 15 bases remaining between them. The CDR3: CASSPPGMGYGYTF. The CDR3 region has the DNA TGTGCCAGCAGCCCCCCAGGGATGGGCTATGGCTACACCTTC.